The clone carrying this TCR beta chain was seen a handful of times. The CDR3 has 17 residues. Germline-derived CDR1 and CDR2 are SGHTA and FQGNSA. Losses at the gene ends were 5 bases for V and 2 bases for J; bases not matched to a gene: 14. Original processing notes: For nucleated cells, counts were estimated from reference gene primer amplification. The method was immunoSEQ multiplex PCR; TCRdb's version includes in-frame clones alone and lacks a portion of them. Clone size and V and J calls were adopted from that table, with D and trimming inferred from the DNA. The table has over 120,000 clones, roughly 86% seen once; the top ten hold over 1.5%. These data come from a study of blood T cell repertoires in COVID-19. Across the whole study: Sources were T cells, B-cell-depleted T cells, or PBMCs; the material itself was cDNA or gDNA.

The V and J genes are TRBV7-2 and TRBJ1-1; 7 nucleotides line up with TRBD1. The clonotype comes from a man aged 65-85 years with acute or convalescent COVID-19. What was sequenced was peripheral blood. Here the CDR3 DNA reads TGTGCCAGCAGCCCATTGACAGGGTTTAGGGGTAACACTGAAGCTTTCTTT. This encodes CASSPLTGFRGNTEAFF.